A selection of T cell receptor beta chains follows, all from one sample in a study of identical twins. MiXCR, run by TCRdb on the 5' RACE reads, gives a single entry per CDR3 protein. The table shows about 200,000 distinct CDR3 sequences, with 6% to 9% occurring only once. Another study also made use of these data, one on yellow fever vaccine responses in identical twins.

Sequences were obtained from memory (CD45RO+) T cells sorted from blood. The receptor set was obtained from a woman younger than 30 in good health. The CDR3 runs from the conserved cysteine through the conserved F or W. A D gene is named only where the DNA matches it firmly. A clone size is listed for some rows: how often the clone was seen (once, few, many), or a class if it is expanded.

j_call: TRBJ2-2
clone_size: few
v_call: TRBV7-2
d_call: NA
cdr3_nt: TGTGCCAGCAGTTCCCAAAGCTACAACACCGGGGAGCTGTTTTTT
cdr3_aa: CASSSQSYNTGELFF

j_call: TRBJ2-2
clone_size: many
v_call: TRBV27
d_call: NA
cdr3_nt: TGTGCCAGCAGTTTTCTCCCCGGGGAGCTGTTTTTT
cdr3_aa: CASSFLPGELFF

j_call: TRBJ2-5
clone_size: many
v_call: TRBV20-1
d_call: NA
cdr3_nt: TGCAGTGCGCCTCCCGGGACCCAGGAAGAGACCCAGTACTTC
cdr3_aa: CSAPPGTQEETQYF

j_call: TRBJ2-1
clone_size: many
v_call: TRBV29-1
d_call: TRBD2
cdr3_nt: TGCAGCGTTGAAGATTACGGACTAGCGGGAGATGAGCAGTTCTTC
cdr3_aa: CSVEDYGLAGDEQFF

j_call: TRBJ2-1
clone_size: many
v_call: TRBV18
d_call: NA
cdr3_nt: TGTGCCAGCTCACACAATGAGCAGTTCTTC
cdr3_aa: CASSHNEQFF

j_call: TRBJ1-3
clone_size: NA
v_call: TRBV6-5
d_call: NA
cdr3_nt: TGTGCCAGCAGTTACTCTGGGACAAGGGGAAACACCATATATTTT
cdr3_aa: CASSYSGTRGNTIYF

j_call: TRBJ2-1
clone_size: few
v_call: TRBV28
d_call: TRBD2
cdr3_nt: TGTGCCAGCAGTTCCTCAACTAGCGGGCCACTAAATGAGCAGTTCTTC
cdr3_aa: CASSSSTSGPLNEQFF

j_call: TRBJ2-1
clone_size: few
v_call: TRBV30
d_call: TRBD2
cdr3_nt: TGTGCCGGAGCCTTCGGGGGGGCCCTCTACAATGAGCAGTTCTTC
cdr3_aa: CAGAFGGALYNEQFF

j_call: TRBJ1-5
clone_size: NA
v_call: TRBV7-8
d_call: TRBD1
cdr3_nt: TGTGCCAGCCGACTCGGACAGGGTACCCAGCCCCAGCATTTT
cdr3_aa: CASRLGQGTQPQHF

j_call: TRBJ2-1
clone_size: NA
v_call: TRBV18
d_call: TRBD1
cdr3_nt: TGTGCCAGCTCACCTGACAGGGGGGGTTCCAATGAGCAGTTCTTC
cdr3_aa: CASSPDRGGSNEQFF

j_call: TRBJ2-3
clone_size: NA
v_call: TRBV4-3
d_call: TRBD1
cdr3_nt: TGCGCCAGCAGCAAGACGCACAGGGGGCATTTAGGAGATACGCAGTATTTT
cdr3_aa: CASSKTHRGHLGDTQYF

j_call: TRBJ2-5
clone_size: many
v_call: TRBV20-1
d_call: TRBD1
cdr3_nt: TGCAGTGCTGCCCATGGGACAGTCCAAGAGACCCAGTACTTC
cdr3_aa: CSAAHGTVQETQYF

j_call: TRBJ2-5
clone_size: NA
v_call: TRBV27
d_call: TRBD1
cdr3_nt: TGTGCCAGCAGTTTGAGGACAGGCTTCCAAGAGACCCAGTACTTC
cdr3_aa: CASSLRTGFQETQYF

j_call: TRBJ2-1
clone_size: many
v_call: TRBV18
d_call: TRBD1
cdr3_nt: TGTGCCAGCTCGGCCGCGACAGGGTTTGGAAATGAGCAGTTCTTC
cdr3_aa: CASSAATGFGNEQFF

j_call: TRBJ2-3
clone_size: few
v_call: TRBV7-6
d_call: TRBD2
cdr3_nt: TGTGCCAGCAGCTCCTCGACTAGCGGGGGGGCCACAGATACGCAGTATTTT
cdr3_aa: CASSSSTSGGATDTQYF

j_call: TRBJ2-1
clone_size: few
v_call: TRBV6-5
d_call: NA
cdr3_nt: TGTGCCAGCAGTTACTCGTTGGAGGGGGCGTTGTTCAATGAGCAGTTCTTC
cdr3_aa: CASSYSLEGALFNEQFF

j_call: TRBJ2-1
clone_size: many
v_call: TRBV7-8
d_call: NA
cdr3_nt: TGTGCCAGCAGCTTCGGGACAGAGCAGTTCTTC
cdr3_aa: CASSFGTEQFF

j_call: TRBJ2-2
clone_size: NA
v_call: TRBV9
d_call: NA
cdr3_nt: TGTGCCAGCAGCGAAAGACAGGGAGGCGGGGAGCTGTTTTTT
cdr3_aa: CASSERQGGGELFF

j_call: TRBJ2-7
clone_size: few
v_call: TRBV6-5
d_call: TRBD1
cdr3_nt: TGTGCCAGCAGTTACTCCGCGGACAGGGGCCGCGAGCAGTACTTC
cdr3_aa: CASSYSADRGREQYF

j_call: TRBJ1-2
clone_size: few
v_call: TRBV10-3
d_call: NA
cdr3_nt: TGTGCCATCAGTGAGTTTCCGGACAGTACCTACGGCTACACCTTC
cdr3_aa: CAISEFPDSTYGYTF

j_call: TRBJ2-3
clone_size: few
v_call: TRBV7-2
d_call: TRBD2
cdr3_nt: TGTGCCAGCAGCTTAGCGCCAGCGGGAAAGAGCACAGATACGCAGTATTTT
cdr3_aa: CASSLAPAGKSTDTQYF

j_call: TRBJ1-2
clone_size: few
v_call: TRBV4-3
d_call: TRBD1
cdr3_nt: TGCGCCAGCAGCCAAGAGGCCGGGACAGGGGGCTATGGCTACACCTTC
cdr3_aa: CASSQEAGTGGYGYTF

j_call: TRBJ2-1
clone_size: few
v_call: TRBV7-8
d_call: NA
cdr3_nt: TGTGCCAGCAGCTTAGGGCGGCGGGGCTCCTACAATGAGCAGTTCTTC
cdr3_aa: CASSLGRRGSYNEQFF

j_call: TRBJ1-5
clone_size: few
v_call: TRBV4-1
d_call: NA
cdr3_nt: TGCGCCAGCAGCCAAGTTCGATCTGATCAGCCCCAGCATTTT
cdr3_aa: CASSQVRSDQPQHF

j_call: TRBJ1-2
clone_size: many
v_call: TRBV3-1
d_call: NA
cdr3_nt: TGTGCCAGCAGCCGCCAAGAGCTCGGGCTTGGCTACACCTTC
cdr3_aa: CASSRQELGLGYTF

j_call: TRBJ2-1
clone_size: NA
v_call: TRBV20-1
d_call: TRBD2
cdr3_nt: TGCAGTCCCCGTCTAGCGGGCATCCACAATGAGCAGTTCTTC
cdr3_aa: CSPRLAGIHNEQFF

j_call: TRBJ2-5
clone_size: many
v_call: TRBV3-1
d_call: TRBD2
cdr3_nt: TGTGCCAGCAGCGCTAGCGGGGCTCGGGAGACCCAGTACTTC
cdr3_aa: CASSASGARETQYF

j_call: TRBJ2-3
clone_size: few
v_call: TRBV2
d_call: TRBD1
cdr3_nt: TGTGCCAGCAGTGAGGACAGGGTGGTCGCAGATACGCAGTATTTT
cdr3_aa: CASSEDRVVADTQYF

j_call: TRBJ2-1
clone_size: few
v_call: TRBV4-1
d_call: TRBD1
cdr3_nt: TGCGCCAGCAGCCAAGAAGAGGCAGGGGGTCCCTCTTACAATGAGCAGTTCTTC
cdr3_aa: CASSQEEAGGPSYNEQFF

j_call: TRBJ2-7
clone_size: NA
v_call: TRBV7-8
d_call: NA
cdr3_nt: TGTGCCAGCAGGGACCACGACGAGCAGTACTTC
cdr3_aa: CASRDHDEQYF

j_call: TRBJ1-5
clone_size: NA
v_call: TRBV7-8
d_call: TRBD1
cdr3_nt: TGTGCCAGCAGCTTGCATACAGGGGGCCGTAGCAATCAGCCCCAGCATTTT
cdr3_aa: CASSLHTGGRSNQPQHF

j_call: TRBJ2-5
clone_size: many
v_call: TRBV20-1
d_call: TRBD2
cdr3_nt: TGCAGTGCTAGAGGTGGCGCCCGGGGACTAGCGGGACAAGAGACCCAGTACTTC
cdr3_aa: CSARGGARGLAGQETQYF

j_call: TRBJ1-2
clone_size: NA
v_call: TRBV5-8
d_call: NA
cdr3_nt: TGTGCCAGCAGATGGGGTTTGGGGAATGGCTACACCTTC
cdr3_aa: CASRWGLGNGYTF

j_call: TRBJ2-1
clone_size: many
v_call: TRBV7-9
d_call: NA
cdr3_nt: TGTGCCAGCACCTCCGCTAATAATGAGCAGTTCTTC
cdr3_aa: CASTSANNEQFF

j_call: TRBJ2-3
clone_size: many
v_call: TRBV20-1
d_call: NA
cdr3_nt: TGCAGTGCTAGAATCCAGGGGCCAAGGGATACGCAGTATTTT
cdr3_aa: CSARIQGPRDTQYF

j_call: TRBJ1-4
clone_size: few
v_call: TRBV7-9
d_call: TRBD1
cdr3_nt: TGTGCCAGCAGCTTAGGGGACAGTCGGAATGAAAAACTGTTTTTT
cdr3_aa: CASSLGDSRNEKLFF

j_call: TRBJ2-3
clone_size: NA
v_call: TRBV5-1
d_call: TRBD2
cdr3_nt: TGCGCCAGCACGGGGGGGGAGTACACAGATACGCAGTATTTT
cdr3_aa: CASTGGEYTDTQYF

j_call: TRBJ2-7
clone_size: few
v_call: TRBV7-6
d_call: NA
cdr3_nt: TGTGCCAGCAGCTCCCCGGGTCCTCCCTACGAGCAGTACTTC
cdr3_aa: CASSSPGPPYEQYF

j_call: TRBJ2-7
clone_size: many
v_call: TRBV7-8
d_call: NA
cdr3_nt: TGTGCCAGCAGCCCAGGGGGGACATCCTACGAGCAGTACTTC
cdr3_aa: CASSPGGTSYEQYF

j_call: TRBJ2-3
clone_size: NA
v_call: TRBV7-8
d_call: TRBD2
cdr3_nt: TGTGCCAGCAGCTTAGCCCCTACTAGCGGGGGATCAGATACGCAGTATTTT
cdr3_aa: CASSLAPTSGGSDTQYF

j_call: TRBJ2-1
clone_size: many
v_call: TRBV6-2/TRBV6-3
d_call: TRBD2
cdr3_nt: TGTGCCATCTCCCCTCAACTAGCGGGGTACAATGAGCAGTTCTTC
cdr3_aa: CAISPQLAGYNEQFF

j_call: TRBJ2-1
clone_size: few
v_call: TRBV5-1
d_call: TRBD2
cdr3_nt: TGCGCCAGCAGCCCGAGCTTAGAGGGGAGGGCCGGATACAATGAGCAGTTCTTC
cdr3_aa: CASSPSLEGRAGYNEQFF

j_call: TRBJ2-7
clone_size: many
v_call: TRBV10-3
d_call: TRBD2
cdr3_nt: TGTGCCATCAGTGAGTCCGGACTAGCGGGACGAGACTACGAGCAGTACTTC
cdr3_aa: CAISESGLAGRDYEQYF

j_call: TRBJ2-3
clone_size: many
v_call: TRBV4-1
d_call: NA
cdr3_nt: TGCGCCAGCAGCCAATCGGGGGGCCTAACAGATACGCAGTATTTT
cdr3_aa: CASSQSGGLTDTQYF

j_call: TRBJ2-7
clone_size: few
v_call: TRBV24-1
d_call: NA
cdr3_nt: TGTGCCACCAGTGCCGACGGGGGGCTCTACGAGCAGTACTTC
cdr3_aa: CATSADGGLYEQYF

j_call: TRBJ2-1
clone_size: few
v_call: TRBV7-2
d_call: NA
cdr3_nt: TGTGCCAGCAGCCCGGCCATCTCCTACAATGAGCAGTTCTTC
cdr3_aa: CASSPAISYNEQFF